This T cell receptor (beta chain) emerged from a study of cytomegalovirus exposure and HLA in healthy donors. Germline assignment: CDR1 LNHNV and CDR2 YYDKDF (reference sequence). V was pared by 8 bases and J by 3 bases, with 9 bases of the junction left unmatched. The CDR3 runs to 15 residues. Amplification used 60 Vbeta primers and 13 Jbeta primers. The method was immunoSEQ multiplex PCR; TCRdb's version includes in-frame clones alone and lacks a portion of them. The table lists 150,000 to 200,000 clones, about 75% of them singletons. The chain has TRBV15 and TRBJ2-1; 8 bases are shared with TRBD1. The receptor's source is a male donor in good health and CMV-seropositive. Sequencing was done on a sample of PBMCs. This CDR3 is CATDLGTGDYNEQFF. Written as DNA, the CDR3 is TGTGCCACCGACCTCGGGACAGGCGACTACAATGAGCAGTTCTTC.